The rows below give T cell receptor beta chains drawn from one sample of a study of response to subunit inactivated influenza vaccine. TCRdb called the RT-PCR reads again in MiXCR, with one record for every CDR3 protein. The sample lists approximately 250,000 distinct CDR3 sequences, 10% to 15% occurring once. The material was non-naive T cells sorted from PBMCs, obtained less than 15 days before vaccination. The receptors were gathered from a man between 45 and 60 years old who received an inactivated influenza vaccine. The CDR3 runs from the conserved cysteine through the conserved F or W. A D gene is named only where the DNA matches it firmly. Some rows have no size entry. The others give once, few or many, or a class for an expanded clone.

V gene	clone size	D gene	J gene	CDR3 protein	CDR3 DNA
TRBV5-1	few	TRBD1	TRBJ2-5	CASSLQGASQETQYF	TGCGCCAGCAGCTTACAGGGGGCGAGTCAAGAGACCCAGTACTTC
TRBV6-2/TRBV6-3	NA	NA	TRBJ2-1	CASSYPSSGGHYNEQFF	TGTGCCAGCAGTTACCCGTCCTCTGGCGGCCACTACAATGAGCAGTTCTTC
TRBV12-3/TRBV12-4	few	NA	TRBJ1-3	CASSLGGSRNSGNTIYF	TGTGCCAGCAGTTTAGGTGGGTCTCGGAACTCTGGAAACACCATATATTTT
TRBV12-3/TRBV12-4	many	NA	TRBJ1-4	CASSFFGSGEKLFF	TGTGCCAGCAGTTTCTTCGGCAGTGGTGAAAAACTGTTTTTT
TRBV11-1	NA	NA	TRBJ2-1	CASSQARDLALYF	TGTGCCAGCAGTCAGGCACGGGACTTGGCTTTATACTTC
TRBV6-5	few	NA	TRBJ2-6	CASSYGRAGANVLTF	TGTGCCAGCAGTTACGGCAGGGCTGGGGCCAACGTCCTGACTTTC
TRBV27	NA	NA	TRBJ2-3	CASSGGTTDTQYF	TGTGCCAGCAGTGGGGGGACCACAGATACGCAGTATTTT
TRBV7-2	many	NA	TRBJ2-7	CASKMDRLSYEQYF	TGTGCCAGCAAGATGGACAGACTGAGCTACGAGCAGTACTTC
TRBV7-2	many	NA	TRBJ1-4	CASTDGRRNEKLFF	TGTGCCAGCACCGACGGAAGGCGAAACGAAAAACTGTTTTTT
TRBV20-1	few	NA	TRBJ2-5	CSASLSGSETQYF	TGCAGTGCTAGTCTTTCCGGGAGCGAGACCCAGTACTTC